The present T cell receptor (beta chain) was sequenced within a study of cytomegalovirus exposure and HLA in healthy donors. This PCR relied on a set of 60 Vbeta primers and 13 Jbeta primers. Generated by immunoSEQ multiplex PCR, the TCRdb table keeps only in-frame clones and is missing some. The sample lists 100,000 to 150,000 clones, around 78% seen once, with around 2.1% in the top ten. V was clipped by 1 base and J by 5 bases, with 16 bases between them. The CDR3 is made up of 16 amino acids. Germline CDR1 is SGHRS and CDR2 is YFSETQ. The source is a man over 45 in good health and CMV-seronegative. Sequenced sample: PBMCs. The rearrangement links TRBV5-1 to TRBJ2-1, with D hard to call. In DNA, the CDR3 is TGCGCCAGCAGCTTGAGTATGGTGGCAGGTAACAATGAGCAGTTCTTC. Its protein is CASSLSMVAGNNEQFF.